Listed below are T cell receptor beta chains from one sample, sequenced in a study of OX40 agonist ivuxolimab in advanced cancers. Generated by immunoSEQ multiplex PCR, the TCRdb table keeps only in-frame clones and is missing some. The sample holds around 46,000 clones, more than 70% seen once. This specimen consisted of CD4+ or CD8+ T cells sorted from blood, obtained in a trial of the OX40 agonist ivuxolimab. Source of these receptors: an adult with an advanced solid tumor such as melanoma, head and neck, liver or kidney cancer. Both conserved end residues are part of each CDR3. Fields, in order: D gene, J gene, V gene, clone size, CDR3 DNA, CDR3 protein. D genes are given only for firm matches. Rows give clone size only sometimes, using once, few, many, or a class for an expanded clone.

d_gene: NA
j_gene: TRBJ1-5
v_gene: TRBV30
abundance: NA
CDR3nt: TGTGCCTGGAGTGGCAGTGGCGGCAGCAATCAGCCCCAGCATTTT
CDR3aa: CAWSGSGGSNQPQHF

d_gene: NA
j_gene: TRBJ2-2
v_gene: TRBV6-5
abundance: NA
CDR3nt: TGTGCCAGCAACCCTATACAGGGACGGGGCGGGGAGCTGTTTTTT
CDR3aa: CASNPIQGRGGELFF

d_gene: NA
j_gene: TRBJ2-1
v_gene: TRBV18
abundance: NA
CDR3nt: TGTGCCAGCTCGAGGGGGAACAATGAGCAGTTCTTC
CDR3aa: CASSRGNNEQFF

d_gene: NA
j_gene: TRBJ2-1
v_gene: TRBV20-1
abundance: NA
CDR3nt: TGCAGTGCTAGCCCCCTAGAGAGTATGTTCTTC
CDR3aa: CSASPLESMFF

d_gene: NA
j_gene: TRBJ2-1
v_gene: TRBV7-9
abundance: NA
CDR3nt: TGTGCCAGCAGCTTGGACTACAATGAGCAGTTCTTC
CDR3aa: CASSLDYNEQFF

d_gene: TRBD2
j_gene: TRBJ2-3
v_gene: TRBV4-1
abundance: once
CDR3nt: TGCGCCAGCAGCCAAGGAGACCTAGCGGGTTCAGATACGCAGTATTTT
CDR3aa: CASSQGDLAGSDTQYF

d_gene: TRBD1
j_gene: TRBJ1-5
v_gene: TRBV6-5
abundance: NA
CDR3nt: TGTGCCAGCAGTTCTAACAGGCAGGGGGCCTATCAGCCCCAGCATTTT
CDR3aa: CASSSNRQGAYQPQHF

d_gene: NA
j_gene: TRBJ1-1
v_gene: TRBV6-1
abundance: NA
CDR3nt: TGTGCCAGCAGTGAGACACTCCTGAACACTGAAGCTTTCTTT
CDR3aa: CASSETLLNTEAFF

d_gene: NA
j_gene: TRBJ2-2
v_gene: TRBV18
abundance: once
CDR3nt: TGTGCCAGCTCACCAAGGATCGACGCGAACACCGGGGAGCTGTTTTTT
CDR3aa: CASSPRIDANTGELFF

d_gene: NA
j_gene: TRBJ2-7
v_gene: TRBV19
abundance: medium-sized
CDR3nt: TGTGCCAGTAGTATCAACAGGGTAGGGTACGAGCAGTACTTC
CDR3aa: CASSINRVGYEQYF

d_gene: TRBD2
j_gene: TRBJ2-1
v_gene: TRBV28
abundance: NA
CDR3nt: TGTGCCAGCAGTTTTGCGTGGACTAGAATCGGGGACTACAATGAGCAGTTCTTC
CDR3aa: CASSFAWTRIGDYNEQFF

d_gene: TRBD1
j_gene: TRBJ2-1
v_gene: TRBV28
abundance: NA
CDR3nt: TGTGCCAGCAGCCCTCGGGGGGGACAGGGGTTGGGAAGGCAGTTCTTC
CDR3aa: CASSPRGGQGLGRQFF

d_gene: TRBD1
j_gene: TRBJ2-3
v_gene: TRBV29-1
abundance: few
CDR3nt: TGCAGCGTTGAAGACCGGACAGGGTTGGATACGCAGTATTTT
CDR3aa: CSVEDRTGLDTQYF

d_gene: NA
j_gene: TRBJ2-1
v_gene: TRBV28
abundance: NA
CDR3nt: TGTGCCAGCAGTCCCATCTCAGGGGTCCGCAGCAATGAGCAGTTCTTC
CDR3aa: CASSPISGVRSNEQFF

d_gene: NA
j_gene: TRBJ1-5
v_gene: TRBV30
abundance: few
CDR3nt: TGTGCCTGGTCTTCTGGGCAGGGCTATCAGCCCCAGCATTTT
CDR3aa: CAWSSGQGYQPQHF

d_gene: NA
j_gene: TRBJ1-1
v_gene: TRBV30
abundance: NA
CDR3nt: TGTGCCTGGAGCCAGGGCTCGGGCACTGAAGCTTTCTTT
CDR3aa: CAWSQGSGTEAFF

d_gene: NA
j_gene: TRBJ1-4
v_gene: TRBV4-1
abundance: NA
CDR3nt: TGCGCCAGCAGCCAAGGGCTAGGGGAGCATGAAAAACTGTTTTTT
CDR3aa: CASSQGLGEHEKLFF

d_gene: NA
j_gene: TRBJ1-1
v_gene: TRBV7-9
abundance: few
CDR3nt: TGTGCCAGCAGCCTAGCCCAGGGGTTTTTAAGGAACACTGAAGCTTTCTTT
CDR3aa: CASSLAQGFLRNTEAFF

d_gene: NA
j_gene: TRBJ1-1
v_gene: TRBV7-3
abundance: NA
CDR3nt: TGTGCCAGCAGCTTAAGGCCGAACACTGAAGCTTTCTTT
CDR3aa: CASSLRPNTEAFF

d_gene: NA
j_gene: TRBJ2-1
v_gene: TRBV7-9
abundance: NA
CDR3nt: TGTGCCAGCACCTTAGGGGGGGGACTAACGTACAATGAGCAGTTCTTC
CDR3aa: CASTLGGGLTYNEQFF

d_gene: TRBD2
j_gene: TRBJ2-7
v_gene: TRBV27
abundance: once
CDR3nt: TGTGCCAGCAGTCCAACTAGCGGGAGCAGGTACGAGCAGTACTTC
CDR3aa: CASSPTSGSRYEQYF

d_gene: NA
j_gene: TRBJ1-6
v_gene: TRBV15
abundance: NA
CDR3nt: TGTGCCACCAGCAGACAGGGCTATAATTCACCCCTCCACTTT
CDR3aa: CATSRQGYNSPLHF

d_gene: TRBD1
j_gene: TRBJ1-2
v_gene: TRBV5-6
abundance: NA
CDR3nt: TGTGCCAGCAGGCTAACCGGGACAGCCTATGGCTACACCTTC
CDR3aa: CASRLTGTAYGYTF

d_gene: NA
j_gene: TRBJ1-6
v_gene: TRBV5-1
abundance: NA
CDR3nt: TGCGCCAGCAGCTTGGAGGGCAGGGCGAATTCACCCCTCCACTTT
CDR3aa: CASSLEGRANSPLHF

d_gene: TRBD2
j_gene: TRBJ2-3
v_gene: TRBV10-3
abundance: NA
CDR3nt: TGTGCCATCAGTGAACGAGGGAGGGCCCCAGATACGCAATATTTT
CDR3aa: CAISERGRAPDTQYF

d_gene: NA
j_gene: TRBJ2-2
v_gene: TRBV2
abundance: NA
CDR3nt: TGTGCCAGCCGAGTCACGGGAGTGAACACCGGGGAGCTGTTTTTT
CDR3aa: CASRVTGVNTGELFF

d_gene: NA
j_gene: TRBJ1-1
v_gene: TRBV18
abundance: NA
CDR3nt: TGTGCCAGCTCACCCAGGGAATTAGGGTACGGCACTGAAGCTTTCTTT
CDR3aa: CASSPRELGYGTEAFF

d_gene: TRBD2
j_gene: TRBJ2-4
v_gene: TRBV7-2
abundance: NA
CDR3nt: TGTGCCAGCAGCTTGACTAGCGGGAGGGGACTAGCCAAAAACATTCAGTACTTC
CDR3aa: CASSLTSGRGLAKNIQYF

d_gene: NA
j_gene: TRBJ1-1
v_gene: TRBV5-1
abundance: NA
CDR3nt: TGCGCCAGCAGCTTGCGGTGGGGGAACACTGAAGCTTTCTTT
CDR3aa: CASSLRWGNTEAFF

d_gene: NA
j_gene: TRBJ1-1
v_gene: TRBV7-9
abundance: NA
CDR3nt: TGTGCCAGCGCGGCAAATAGCTTTGGGACTGAAGCTTTCTTT
CDR3aa: CASAANSFGTEAFF

d_gene: TRBD2
j_gene: TRBJ2-3
v_gene: TRBV14
abundance: NA
CDR3nt: TGTGCCAGCAGCCCGCATGGCGCGGGAGCACCCAGCACAGATACGCAGTATTTT
CDR3aa: CASSPHGAGAPSTDTQYF

d_gene: NA
j_gene: TRBJ2-3
v_gene: TRBV5-1
abundance: NA
CDR3nt: TGCGCCAGCAGCTTGGATGGTCTAGCGGAGGGGGGGACGCAGTATTTT
CDR3aa: CASSLDGLAEGGTQYF

d_gene: TRBD2
j_gene: TRBJ2-3
v_gene: TRBV6-1
abundance: NA
CDR3nt: TGTGCCAGCAGTGAAGGGCTAGCGGGAGGTGTGCAGTATTTT
CDR3aa: CASSEGLAGGVQYF

d_gene: NA
j_gene: TRBJ1-6
v_gene: TRBV27
abundance: few
CDR3nt: TGTGCCAGCAGTTTAGAGGGGCTACATAATTCACCCCTCCACTTT
CDR3aa: CASSLEGLHNSPLHF

d_gene: NA
j_gene: TRBJ2-2
v_gene: TRBV27
abundance: NA
CDR3nt: TGTGCCACCCGACTGAGAGGGGAAGATACCGGGGAGCTGTTTTTT
CDR3aa: CATRLRGEDTGELFF

d_gene: NA
j_gene: TRBJ2-5
v_gene: TRBV30
abundance: NA
CDR3nt: TGTGCCTGGAATCGGGCAGTCCAAGAGACCCAGTACTTC
CDR3aa: CAWNRAVQETQYF

d_gene: TRBD1
j_gene: TRBJ1-4
v_gene: TRBV18
abundance: NA
CDR3nt: TGTGCCAGCTCAGAGACAGGGGCCCTTGGGGAAAAACTGTTTTTT
CDR3aa: CASSETGALGEKLFF

d_gene: TRBD1
j_gene: TRBJ1-5
v_gene: TRBV6-1
abundance: NA
CDR3nt: TGTGCCACCCACAGGGGGCCGGGGCAGCCCCAGCATTTT
CDR3aa: CATHRGPGQPQHF

d_gene: NA
j_gene: TRBJ2-1
v_gene: TRBV7-9
abundance: few
CDR3nt: TGTGCCAGCAGGCTGAACGACAATGAGCAGTTCTTC
CDR3aa: CASRLNDNEQFF

d_gene: TRBD1
j_gene: TRBJ2-2
v_gene: TRBV2
abundance: NA
CDR3nt: TGTGCCAGCAGTCCCCAGGGGGCGGTCACCGGGGAGCTGTTTTTT
CDR3aa: CASSPQGAVTGELFF

d_gene: NA
j_gene: TRBJ2-7
v_gene: TRBV19
abundance: NA
CDR3nt: TGTGCCAGTAGTATAGATGTGAGTTTGAAGGAGCAGTACTTC
CDR3aa: CASSIDVSLKEQYF

d_gene: TRBD1
j_gene: TRBJ2-7
v_gene: TRBV6-1
abundance: few
CDR3nt: TGTGCCAGCAGAATTCCGGGACAGGGGTACGAGCAGTACTTC
CDR3aa: CASRIPGQGYEQYF

d_gene: TRBD1
j_gene: TRBJ2-3
v_gene: TRBV18
abundance: NA
CDR3nt: TGTGCCAGCTCACCCGGGACAGGCATAGCAGATACGCAGTATTTT
CDR3aa: CASSPGTGIADTQYF

d_gene: NA
j_gene: TRBJ1-2
v_gene: TRBV5-6
abundance: NA
CDR3nt: TGTGCCAGCAGTAAACGGCCGGGCAGGGTGTTTGGCTACACCTTC
CDR3aa: CASSKRPGRVFGYTF

d_gene: NA
j_gene: TRBJ1-2
v_gene: TRBV28
abundance: NA
CDR3nt: TGTGCCACCCGAAGGGAGGGGTCTAACTATGGCTACACCTTC
CDR3aa: CATRREGSNYGYTF

d_gene: TRBD1
j_gene: TRBJ2-3
v_gene: TRBV19
abundance: NA
CDR3nt: TGTGCCAGTAGAACCACAGGGGGCGGAGCGGGTACGCAGTATTTT
CDR3aa: CASRTTGGGAGTQYF

d_gene: NA
j_gene: TRBJ2-7
v_gene: TRBV5-1
abundance: few
CDR3nt: TGCGCCAGCAGCGAGCCTAGCTCCTACGAGCAGTACTTC
CDR3aa: CASSEPSSYEQYF

d_gene: TRBD1
j_gene: TRBJ2-1
v_gene: TRBV19
abundance: NA
CDR3nt: TGTGCCAGTAGTCGCTCCGGGACAGGGGACAGCTCCTACAATGAGCAGTTCTTC
CDR3aa: CASSRSGTGDSSYNEQFF

d_gene: NA
j_gene: TRBJ2-2
v_gene: TRBV7-2
abundance: once
CDR3nt: TGTGCCAGTAGGGGATGGAGGTGGATCGGGGAGCTGTTTTTT
CDR3aa: CASRGWRWIGELFF

d_gene: TRBD2
j_gene: TRBJ2-5
v_gene: TRBV28
abundance: NA
CDR3nt: TGTGCCAGCAGTTTACTTGACTGGGAGGGGATTAAAGAGACCCAGTACTTC
CDR3aa: CASSLLDWEGIKETQYF

d_gene: TRBD2
j_gene: TRBJ2-4
v_gene: TRBV10-2
abundance: NA
CDR3nt: TGCGCCAGCAGACCTCCGGGACTAGCGGGAGGGGCTAACATTCAGTACTTC
CDR3aa: CASRPPGLAGGANIQYF

d_gene: NA
j_gene: TRBJ1-5
v_gene: TRBV25-1
abundance: few
CDR3nt: TGTGCCAGCAGCCGGTCAGGGAAAGATCAGCCCCAGCATTTT
CDR3aa: CASSRSGKDQPQHF

d_gene: TRBD1
j_gene: TRBJ1-6
v_gene: TRBV14
abundance: NA
CDR3nt: TGTGCCAGCAGCCAGTCAGGGGGCAGTTCACCCCTCCACTTT
CDR3aa: CASSQSGGSSPLHF